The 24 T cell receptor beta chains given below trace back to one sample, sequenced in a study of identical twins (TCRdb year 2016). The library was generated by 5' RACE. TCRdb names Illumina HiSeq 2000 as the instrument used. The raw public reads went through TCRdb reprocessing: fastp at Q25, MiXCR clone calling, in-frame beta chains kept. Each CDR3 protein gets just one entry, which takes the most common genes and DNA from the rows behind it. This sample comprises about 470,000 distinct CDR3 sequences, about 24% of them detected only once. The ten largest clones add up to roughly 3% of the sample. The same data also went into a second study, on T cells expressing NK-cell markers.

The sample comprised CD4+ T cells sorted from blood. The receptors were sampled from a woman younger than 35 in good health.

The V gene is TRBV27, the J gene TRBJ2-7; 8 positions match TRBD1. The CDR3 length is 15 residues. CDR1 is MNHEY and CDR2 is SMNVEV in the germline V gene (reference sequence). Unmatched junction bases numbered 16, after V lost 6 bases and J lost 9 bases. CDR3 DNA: TGTGCCAGCAGGCCACTGGACAGGGCAAGGGTGGGGCAGTACTTC. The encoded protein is CASRPLDRARVGQYF.

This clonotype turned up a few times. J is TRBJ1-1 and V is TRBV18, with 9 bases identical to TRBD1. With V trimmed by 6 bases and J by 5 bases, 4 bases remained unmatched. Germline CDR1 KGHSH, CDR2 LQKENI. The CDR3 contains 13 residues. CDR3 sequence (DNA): TGTGCCAGCTCGCGGGACAGGGAGACTGAAGCTTTCTTT. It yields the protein CASSRDRETEAFF.

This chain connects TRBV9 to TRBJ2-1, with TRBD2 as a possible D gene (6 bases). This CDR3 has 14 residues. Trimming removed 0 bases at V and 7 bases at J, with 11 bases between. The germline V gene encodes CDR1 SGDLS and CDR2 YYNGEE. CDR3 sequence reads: CASSVALARNEQFF. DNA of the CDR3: TGTGCCAGCAGCGTAGCTCTAGCGCGGAATGAGCAGTTCTTC. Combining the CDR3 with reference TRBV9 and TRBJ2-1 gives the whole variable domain DSGVTQTPKHLITATGQRVTLRCSPRSGDLSVYWYQQSLDQGLQFLIQYYNGEERAKGNILERFSAQQFPDLHSELNLSSLELGDSALYFCASSVALARNEQFFGPGTRLTVL.

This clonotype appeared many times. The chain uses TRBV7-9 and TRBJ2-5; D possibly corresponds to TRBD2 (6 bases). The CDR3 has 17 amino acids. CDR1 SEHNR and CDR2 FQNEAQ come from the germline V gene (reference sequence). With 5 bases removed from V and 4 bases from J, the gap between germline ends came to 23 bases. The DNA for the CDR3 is TGTGCCAGCAGCGACCGGGACCATTTTCGGGGACTAGAGACCCAGTACTTC. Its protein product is CASSDRDHFRGLETQYF.

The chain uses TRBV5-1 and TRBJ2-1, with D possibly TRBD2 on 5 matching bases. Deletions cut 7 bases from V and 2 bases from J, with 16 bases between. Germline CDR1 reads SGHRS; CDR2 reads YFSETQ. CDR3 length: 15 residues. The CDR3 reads CASSWTPGAYNEQFF. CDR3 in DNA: TGCGCCAGCTCCTGGACTCCCGGAGCCTACAATGAGCAGTTCTTC.

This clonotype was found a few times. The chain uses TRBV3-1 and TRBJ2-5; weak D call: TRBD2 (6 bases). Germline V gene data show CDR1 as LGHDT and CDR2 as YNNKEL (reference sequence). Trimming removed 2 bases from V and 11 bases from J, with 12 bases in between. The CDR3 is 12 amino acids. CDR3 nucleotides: TGTGCCAGCAGCCAATCGAACGGGGGACAGTACTTC. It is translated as CASSQSNGGQYF.

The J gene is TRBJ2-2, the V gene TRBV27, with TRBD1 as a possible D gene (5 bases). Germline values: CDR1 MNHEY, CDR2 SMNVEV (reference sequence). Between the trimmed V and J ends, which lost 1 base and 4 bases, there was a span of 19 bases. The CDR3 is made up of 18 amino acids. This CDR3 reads CASSLYRGWTPTTGELFF. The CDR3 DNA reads TGTGCCAGCAGTTTATATCGTGGCTGGACACCTACCACCGGGGAGCTGTTTTTT.

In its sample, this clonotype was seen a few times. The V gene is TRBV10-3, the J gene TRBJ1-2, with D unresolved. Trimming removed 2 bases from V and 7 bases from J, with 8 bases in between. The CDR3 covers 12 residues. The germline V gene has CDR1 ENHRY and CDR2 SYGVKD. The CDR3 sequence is CAISEVRSGYTF. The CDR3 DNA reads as TGTGCCATCAGTGAGGTCAGGTCTGGCTACACCTTC.

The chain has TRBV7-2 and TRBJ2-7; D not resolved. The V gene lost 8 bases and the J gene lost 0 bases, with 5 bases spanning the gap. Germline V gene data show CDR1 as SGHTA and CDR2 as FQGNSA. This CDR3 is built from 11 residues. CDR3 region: CASQSSYEQYF. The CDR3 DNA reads TGTGCCAGCCAAAGCTCCTACGAGCAGTACTTC.

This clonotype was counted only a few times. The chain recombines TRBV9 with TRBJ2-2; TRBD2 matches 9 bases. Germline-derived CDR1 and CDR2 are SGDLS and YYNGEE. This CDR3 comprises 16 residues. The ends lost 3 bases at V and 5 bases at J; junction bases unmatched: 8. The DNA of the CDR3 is TGTGCCAGCAGCGCCATAGCGGGAGAGATTACCGGGGAGCTGTTTTTT. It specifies CASSAIAGEITGELFF.

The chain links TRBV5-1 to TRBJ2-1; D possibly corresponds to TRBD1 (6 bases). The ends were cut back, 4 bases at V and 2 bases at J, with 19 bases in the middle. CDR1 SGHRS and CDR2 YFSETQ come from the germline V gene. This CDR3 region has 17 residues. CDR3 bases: TGCGCCAGCAGCAGCTTACAGGGCCAGCAGCCCTACAATGAGCAGTTCTTC. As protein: CASSSLQGQQPYNEQFF.

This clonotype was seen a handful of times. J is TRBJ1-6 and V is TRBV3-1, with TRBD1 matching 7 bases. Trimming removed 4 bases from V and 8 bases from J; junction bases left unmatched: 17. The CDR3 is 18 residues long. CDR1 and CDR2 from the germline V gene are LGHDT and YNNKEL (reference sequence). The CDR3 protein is CASSPGLGQPSADSPLHF. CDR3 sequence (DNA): TGTGCCAGCAGCCCCGGGCTGGGACAGCCCTCCGCTGATTCACCCCTCCACTTT.

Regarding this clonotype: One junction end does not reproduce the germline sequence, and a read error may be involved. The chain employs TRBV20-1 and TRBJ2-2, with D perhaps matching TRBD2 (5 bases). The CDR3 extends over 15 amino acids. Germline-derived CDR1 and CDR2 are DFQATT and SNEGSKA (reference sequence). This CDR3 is CSAREAARNAGELFF. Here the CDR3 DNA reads TGCAGTGCTAGAGAAGCGGCTAGGAACGCCGGGGAGCTGTTTTTT.

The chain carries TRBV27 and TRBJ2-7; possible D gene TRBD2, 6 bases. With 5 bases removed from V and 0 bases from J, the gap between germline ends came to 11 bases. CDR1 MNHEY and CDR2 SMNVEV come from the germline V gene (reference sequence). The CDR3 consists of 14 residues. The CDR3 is CASSPTDYSYEQYF. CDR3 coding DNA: TGTGCCAGCAGTCCGACGGACTACTCCTACGAGCAGTACTTC.

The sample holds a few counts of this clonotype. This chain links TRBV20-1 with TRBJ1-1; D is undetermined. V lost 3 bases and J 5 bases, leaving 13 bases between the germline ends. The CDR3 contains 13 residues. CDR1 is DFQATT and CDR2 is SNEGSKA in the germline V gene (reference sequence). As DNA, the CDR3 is TGCAGTGCTAGTAGCTCCGGGAGGACTGAAGCTTTCTTT. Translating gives CSASSSGRTEAFF.

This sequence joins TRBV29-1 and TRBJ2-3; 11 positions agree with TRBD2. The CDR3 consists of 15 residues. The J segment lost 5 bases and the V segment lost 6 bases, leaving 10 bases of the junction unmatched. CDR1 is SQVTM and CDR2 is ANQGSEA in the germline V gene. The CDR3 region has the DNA TGCAGCGTCCAACGACTAGCGGGATTAAAAGATACGCAGTATTTT. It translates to CSVQRLAGLKDTQYF.

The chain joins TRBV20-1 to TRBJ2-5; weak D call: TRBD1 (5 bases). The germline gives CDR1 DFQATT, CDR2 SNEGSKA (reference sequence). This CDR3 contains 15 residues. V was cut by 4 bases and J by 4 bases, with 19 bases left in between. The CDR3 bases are TGCAGTGCTATTCCACAGGTACCACGAACAGAGACCCAGTACTTC. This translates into CSAIPQVPRTETQYF.

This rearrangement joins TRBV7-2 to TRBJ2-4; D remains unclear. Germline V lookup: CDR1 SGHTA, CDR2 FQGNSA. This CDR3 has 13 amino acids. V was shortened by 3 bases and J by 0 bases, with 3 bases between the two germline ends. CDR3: CASSFVAKNIQYF. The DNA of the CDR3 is TGTGCCAGCAGCTTTGTAGCCAAAAACATTCAGTACTTC.

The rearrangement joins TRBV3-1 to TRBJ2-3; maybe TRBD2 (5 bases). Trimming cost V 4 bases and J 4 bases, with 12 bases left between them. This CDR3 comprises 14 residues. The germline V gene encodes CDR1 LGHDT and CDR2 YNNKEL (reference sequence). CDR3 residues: CASSPRLTSDTQYF. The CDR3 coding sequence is TGTGCCAGCAGCCCCCGACTAACGTCAGATACGCAGTATTTT.

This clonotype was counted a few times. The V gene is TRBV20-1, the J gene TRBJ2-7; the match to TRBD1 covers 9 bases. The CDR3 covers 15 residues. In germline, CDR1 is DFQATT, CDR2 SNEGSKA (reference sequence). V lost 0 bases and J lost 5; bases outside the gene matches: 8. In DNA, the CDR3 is TGCAGTGCTAGAGAAGCCCGGGACAGGGACCACGAGCAGTACTTC. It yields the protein CSAREARDRDHEQYF.

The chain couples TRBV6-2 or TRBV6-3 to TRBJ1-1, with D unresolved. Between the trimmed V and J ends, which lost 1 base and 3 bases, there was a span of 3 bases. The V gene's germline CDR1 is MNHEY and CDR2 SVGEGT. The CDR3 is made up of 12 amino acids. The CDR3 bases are TGTGCCAGCAGTTACTTCCACACTGAAGCTTTCTTT. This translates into CASSYFHTEAFF.

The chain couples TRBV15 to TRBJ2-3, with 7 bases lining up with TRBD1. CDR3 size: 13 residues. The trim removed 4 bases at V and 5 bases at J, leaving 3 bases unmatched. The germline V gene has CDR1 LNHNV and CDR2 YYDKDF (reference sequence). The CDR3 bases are TGTGCCACCAGCATCCGGGACAGAGATACGCAGTATTTT. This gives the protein CATSIRDRDTQYF.

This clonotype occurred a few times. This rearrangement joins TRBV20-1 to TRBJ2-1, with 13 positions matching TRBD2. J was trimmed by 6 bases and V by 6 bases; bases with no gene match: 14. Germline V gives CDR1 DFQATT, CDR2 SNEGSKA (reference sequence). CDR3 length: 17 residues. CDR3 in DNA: TGCAGTGCCCTACCCTCTTGGACTAGCGGGGGTAGCAATGAGCAGTTCTTC. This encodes CSALPSWTSGGSNEQFF.

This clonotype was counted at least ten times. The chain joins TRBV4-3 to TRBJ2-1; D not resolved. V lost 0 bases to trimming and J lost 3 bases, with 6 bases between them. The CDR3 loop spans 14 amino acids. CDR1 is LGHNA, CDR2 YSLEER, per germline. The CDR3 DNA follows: TGCGCCAGCAGCCAAGAGGCGATCTACAATGAGCAGTTCTTC. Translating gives CASSQEAIYNEQFF.